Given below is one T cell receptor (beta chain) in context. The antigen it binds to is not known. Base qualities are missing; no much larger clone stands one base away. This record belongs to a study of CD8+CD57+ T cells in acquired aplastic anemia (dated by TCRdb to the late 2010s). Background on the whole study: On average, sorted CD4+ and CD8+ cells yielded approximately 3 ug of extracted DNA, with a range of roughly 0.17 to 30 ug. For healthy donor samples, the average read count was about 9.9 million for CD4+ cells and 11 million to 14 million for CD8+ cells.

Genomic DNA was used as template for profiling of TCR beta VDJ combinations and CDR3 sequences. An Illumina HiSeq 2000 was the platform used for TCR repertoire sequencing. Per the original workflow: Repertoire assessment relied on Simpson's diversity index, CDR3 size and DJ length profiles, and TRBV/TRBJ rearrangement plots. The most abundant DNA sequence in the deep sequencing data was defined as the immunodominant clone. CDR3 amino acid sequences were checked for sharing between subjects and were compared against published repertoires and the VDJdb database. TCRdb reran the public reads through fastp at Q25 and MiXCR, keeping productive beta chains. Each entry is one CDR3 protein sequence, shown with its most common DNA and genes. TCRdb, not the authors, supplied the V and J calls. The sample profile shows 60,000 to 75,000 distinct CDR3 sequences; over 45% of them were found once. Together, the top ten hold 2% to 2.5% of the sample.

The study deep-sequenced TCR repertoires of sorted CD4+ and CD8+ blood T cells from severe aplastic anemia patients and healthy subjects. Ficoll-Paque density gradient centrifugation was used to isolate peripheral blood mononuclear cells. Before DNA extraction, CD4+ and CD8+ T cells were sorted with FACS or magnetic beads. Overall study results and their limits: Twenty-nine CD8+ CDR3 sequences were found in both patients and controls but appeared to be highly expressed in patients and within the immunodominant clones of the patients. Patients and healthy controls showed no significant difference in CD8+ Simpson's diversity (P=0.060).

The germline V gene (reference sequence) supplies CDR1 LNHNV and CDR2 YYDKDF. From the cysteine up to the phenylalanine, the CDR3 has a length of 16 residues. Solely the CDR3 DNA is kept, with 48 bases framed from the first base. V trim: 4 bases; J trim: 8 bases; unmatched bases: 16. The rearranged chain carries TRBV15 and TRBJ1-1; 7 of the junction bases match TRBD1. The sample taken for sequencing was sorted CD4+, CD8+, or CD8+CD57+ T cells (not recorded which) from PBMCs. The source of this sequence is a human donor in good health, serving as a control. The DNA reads TGTGCCACCAGCACCGGACAGGCATCCCCCGAGAACGAAGCTTTCTTT. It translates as CATSTGQASPENEAFF.